This T cell receptor (beta chain) was sequenced for a study of PD-L1 blockade in urothelial cancer. The CDR3 contains 14 residues. In germline, CDR1 is SSHAT, CDR2 FNYEAQ (reference sequence). Concerning this clone itself: A junction end diverges from the germline sequence, so it may reflect a read error.

Synthetic TCR analog templates were spiked into each PCR. The repertoire was sequenced with immunoSEQ multiplex PCR; TCRdb's copy has only in-frame clones and lacks some. The sample yields under 100,000 clones, roughly 82% seen once. Material: PBMCs, obtained around atezolizumab (anti-PD-L1) treatment. This TCR was recovered from a man aged 65-85 years with urothelial cancer. This sequence joins TRBV7-7 and TRBJ2-1, with 10 bases lining up with TRBD2. The CDR3 nucleotides read TGTGCTAGCAGCTCCAGCGGGAGGGCTGGGGAGCAGTTCTTC. As protein: CASSSSGRAGEQFF.